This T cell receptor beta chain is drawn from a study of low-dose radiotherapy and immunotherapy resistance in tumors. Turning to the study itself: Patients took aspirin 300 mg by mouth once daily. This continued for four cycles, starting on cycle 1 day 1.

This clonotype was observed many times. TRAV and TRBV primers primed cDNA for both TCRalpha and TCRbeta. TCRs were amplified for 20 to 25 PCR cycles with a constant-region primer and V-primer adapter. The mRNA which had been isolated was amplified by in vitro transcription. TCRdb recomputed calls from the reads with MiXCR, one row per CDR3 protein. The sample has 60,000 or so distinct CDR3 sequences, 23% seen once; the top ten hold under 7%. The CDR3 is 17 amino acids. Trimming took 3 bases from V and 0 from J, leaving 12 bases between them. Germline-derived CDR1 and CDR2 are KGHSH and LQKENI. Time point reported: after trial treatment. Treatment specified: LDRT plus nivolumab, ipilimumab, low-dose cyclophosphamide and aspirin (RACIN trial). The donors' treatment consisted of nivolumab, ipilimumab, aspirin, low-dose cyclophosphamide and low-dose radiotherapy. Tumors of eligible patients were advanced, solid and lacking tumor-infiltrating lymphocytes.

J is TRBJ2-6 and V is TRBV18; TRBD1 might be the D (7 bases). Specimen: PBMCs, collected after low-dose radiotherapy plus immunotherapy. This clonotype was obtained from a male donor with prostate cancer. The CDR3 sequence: CASSPGGGSSGANVLTF. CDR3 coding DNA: TGTGCCAGCTCACCCGGAGGGGGCAGCTCTGGGGCCAACGTCCTGACTTTC.